The clone carrying this T cell receptor beta chain was picked up a small number of times. These data are taken from a study of T cells in Graves' hyperthyroidism and ophthalmopathy. The CDR3 has 17 amino acids. V lost 2 bases and J 0 bases, leaving 16 bases between the germline ends. CDR1 LNHDA and CDR2 SQIVND come from the germline V gene (reference sequence). Amplification targeted TCR beta CDR3 regions from RNA transcripts. HTBI primers were employed in a first-round RT-PCR of the TCR CDR3. Via MiXCR, TCRdb re-called the multiplex PCR reads, giving one row per CDR3 protein. This sample carries about 500,000 distinct CDR3 sequences, approximately 15% of them seen once, and the ten largest clones take about a sixth.

The chain is built from TRBV19 and TRBJ1-2; TRBD1 is a possible D gene (6 bases). Sequencing was carried out using blood. The clonotype comes from a woman between 18 and 29 years old with Graves' hyperthyroidism. The CDR3: CASSITTGRLPNYGYTF. The CDR3 region has the DNA TGTGCCAGTAGTATAACGACAGGAAGGCTCCCTAACTATGGCTACACCTTC.